One and the same sample provided the 21 T cell receptor beta chains below, sequenced in a study of neoadjuvant anti-PD-1 for oral cavity cancer. Here immunoSEQ multiplex PCR was the method, and the copy in TCRdb shows in-frame clones only, minus some. Counted here are some 14,000 clones, 76% occurring once; the ten biggest clones make up 2.4%. Time point indicated: after neoadjuvant nivolumab, at surgical resection. The sequencing here drew on PBMCs, taken after nivolumab (anti-PD-1) treatment. The origin of the receptors is a person aged 35-79 years with oral cavity squamous cell carcinoma.

The CDR3 sequence: CATRNSGSGGEQFF. CDR3 nucleotides: TGTGCCACGCGGAATAGCGGGAGCGGCGGTGAGCAGTTCTTC. The V gene is TRBV6-1, the J gene TRBJ2-1; TRBD2 aligns across 9 bases. The CDR3 spans 14 residues. Germline V gives CDR1 MNHNS, CDR2 SASEGT. Losses at the gene ends were 10 bases for V and 9 bases for J; bases not matched to a gene: 13.

The chain is built from TRBV28 and TRBJ2-6; D not certain. Germline CDR1 reads MDHEN; CDR2 reads SYDVKM. Trimming cost V 7 bases and J 0 bases, with 4 bases left between them. The CDR3 is made up of 13 amino acids. In DNA form, the CDR3 reads TGTGCCAGCATAAGCTCTGGGGCCAACGTCCTGACTTTC. Residues: CASISSGANVLTF.

The chain is built from TRBV19 and TRBJ2-1; perhaps TRBD2 as D (5 bases). CDR3 length: 12 amino acids. With 10 bases removed from V and 5 bases from J, the gap between germline ends came to 12 bases. Germline CDR1 is LNHDA and CDR2 is SQIVND (reference sequence). For the CDR3, the DNA is TGTGCCACTAAGAGGGCGGACAATGAGCAGTTCTTC. Translation: CATKRADNEQFF.

J is TRBJ2-3 and V is TRBV10-1; D is unclear. Germline V gives CDR1 WNHNN, CDR2 SYGVQD (reference sequence). Trimming cost V 3 bases and J 0 bases, with 13 bases left between them. The CDR3 runs 16 residues. In DNA, the CDR3 is TGCGCCAGCAGTGACGTCTCAGTCTCTAGCACAGATACGCAGTATTTT. It yields the protein CASSDVSVSSTDTQYF.

The rearrangement uses TRBV7-9 and TRBJ1-1; 7 bases match TRBD1. The CDR3 runs 15 residues. V shed 5 bases, J shed 6 bases, and the junction held 12 bases outside the gene matches. Germline loops: CDR1 SEHNR, CDR2 FQNEAQ (reference sequence). The CDR3 region has the DNA TGTGCCAGCAGCCCGGACAGACAGGGAAAGGCTGAAGCTTTCTTT. It encodes CASSPDRQGKAEAFF.

This sequence joins TRBV6-1 and TRBJ1-1; no reliable D call. The length of the CDR3 is 13 residues. The V gene's germline CDR1 is MNHNS and CDR2 SASEGT. The V end lost 2 bases, the J end lost 1 base, and 5 bases lay between the germline ends. DNA for the CDR3: TGTGCCAGCAGTGAACCCAGGAACACTGAAGCTTTCTTT. As protein: CASSEPRNTEAFF.

There are a few counts of this clone. The chain couples TRBV27 to TRBJ1-2; 9 nucleotides align to TRBD1. The CDR3 is 16 residues long. Germline V gene lookup returns CDR1 MNHEY and CDR2 SMNVEV (reference sequence). V was pared by 5 bases and J by 3 bases, with 10 bases of the junction left unmatched. The CDR3 loop is CASSTQDRGTYYGYTF. In DNA form, the CDR3 reads TGTGCCAGCAGTACACAGGACAGGGGAACTTACTATGGCTACACCTTC.

This rearrangement joins TRBV7-9 to TRBJ1-1; 8 bases map to TRBD1. The germline V gene has CDR1 SEHNR and CDR2 FQNEAQ (reference sequence). Losses at the gene ends were 5 bases for V and 10 bases for J; bases not matched to a gene: 9. CDR3 length: 13 amino acids. CDR3 DNA: TGTGCCAGCAGCGACAGGACAGGGTGGAGAGCTTTCTTT. Its protein is CASSDRTGWRAFF.

The chain combines TRBV6-5 with TRBJ1-1; D possibly corresponds to TRBD1 (5 bases). Trimming took 2 bases from V and 8 from J, leaving 12 bases between them. The CDR3 totals 13 residues. In germline, CDR1 is MNHEY, CDR2 SVGAGI. CDR3 protein: CASSYGPGTEAFF. DNA of the CDR3: TGTGCCAGCAGTTACGGACCCGGGACCGAAGCTTTCTTT.

This chain links TRBV5-4 with TRBJ1-4; TRBD1 matches at 7 bases. Germline V gene lookup returns CDR1 SGHNT and CDR2 YYREEE (reference sequence). After removal of 2 bases from V and 12 bases from J, the junction contained 13 bases not matched to a gene. The CDR3 length is 15 residues. The CDR3 DNA follows: TGTGCCAGCAGCTTAGGTGTGACAGGGCCTATTGAACTGTTTTTT. Its protein product is CASSLGVTGPIELFF.

The rearrangement joins TRBV6-1 to TRBJ1-4, with a tentative D call TRBD1 (6 bases). The CDR3 runs to 14 residues. Germline loops: CDR1 MNHNS, CDR2 SASEGT. V was clipped by 6 bases and J by 1 base, with 9 bases between them. In DNA form, the CDR3 reads TGTGCCAGCAGCATGGACAGAACTAATGAAAAACTGTTTTTT. The encoded protein is CASSMDRTNEKLFF.

The V gene is TRBV6-1, the J gene TRBJ2-1; TRBD2 agrees at 8 bases. V lost 6 bases and J lost 0; bases outside the gene matches: 4. The CDR3 covers 15 residues. The germline CDR1 and CDR2 sequences are MNHNS and SASEGT. CDR3 DNA: TGTGCCAGCAGCCAGCGGGAGAGCTCCTACAATGAGCAGTTCTTC. It is translated as CASSQRESSYNEQFF.

The chain combines TRBV6-1 with TRBJ2-7; no reliable D call. The V gene's germline CDR1 is MNHNS and CDR2 SASEGT. CDR3 length: 14 residues. V lost 7 bases and J 0 bases, leaving 13 bases between the germline ends. The DNA for the CDR3 is TGTGCCAGCACCGGTCTCACCAGCTCCTACGAGCAGTACTTC. This sequence encodes CASTGLTSSYEQYF.

J is TRBJ2-7 and V is TRBV7-9, with TRBD2 as a possible D gene (5 bases). The CDR3 has 15 amino acids. CDR1 is SEHNR and CDR2 is FQNEAQ in the germline V gene (reference sequence). With 5 bases removed from V and 7 bases from J, the gap between germline ends came to 21 bases. CDR3 sequence reads: CASSPGDHRFFEQYF. CDR3 bases: TGTGCCAGCAGCCCCGGGGATCACCGATTCTTTGAGCAGTACTTC.

J is TRBJ2-2 and V is TRBV30; D is unresolved. V was trimmed by 0 bases and J by 4 bases, leaving 12 bases between them. The CDR3 is made up of 15 amino acids. Germline-derived CDR1 and CDR2 are GTSNPN and SVGIG (reference sequence). The CDR3 DNA reads TGTGCCTGGAGTGTAGGCGGTTGGGTCACCGGGGAGCTGTTTTTT. The encoded protein is CAWSVGGWVTGELFF.

This clone was observed a handful of times. This chain joins TRBV10-3 and TRBJ1-3; D unresolved. V shed 11 bases and J shed 0 bases, with 17 bases lying between them. Germline V lookup: CDR1 ENHRY, CDR2 SYGVKD. The CDR3 loop spans 15 amino acids. The CDR3 region is CAVGSGFSSGNTIYF. The CDR3 DNA reads TGTGCCGTCGGTTCTGGGTTCAGCTCTGGAAACACCATATATTTT.

The chain uses TRBV5-6 and TRBJ1-2, with D perhaps matching TRBD1 (5 bases). The CDR3 totals 14 residues. Germline assignment: CDR1 SGHDT and CDR2 YYEEEE. V lost 4 bases and J lost 4, with 14 bases in between. The CDR3 nucleotides are TGTGCCAGCAGCCAATCGGGACGGATCTATGGCTACACCTTC. It codes for CASSQSGRIYGYTF.

The V and J genes are TRBV7-8 and TRBJ1-1, with D tentatively TRBD1 (5 bases). The germline V gene encodes CDR1 SGHVS and CDR2 FQNEAQ. V was pared by 5 bases and J by 4 bases, with 20 bases between. The CDR3 is 16 residues long. This CDR3 is CASSKGLQGVGTEAFF. The CDR3 DNA reads TGTGCCAGCAGCAAGGGCCTGCAGGGTGTCGGCACTGAAGCTTTCTTT.

This rearrangement joins TRBV2 to TRBJ2-7; weak D call: TRBD2 (6 bases). The ends were cut back, 0 bases at V and 2 bases at J, with 17 bases in the middle. Germline V lookup: CDR1 SNHLY, CDR2 FYNNEI. The CDR3 spans 17 residues. The CDR3 DNA reads TGTGCCAGCAGTGAAGCGCGGGGCAGCTCCCAAACCTACGAGCAGTACTTC. It codes for CASSEARGSSQTYEQYF.

The chain joins TRBV5-1 to TRBJ2-7; 7 bases align to TRBD1. This CDR3 is built from 15 residues. Looked up from germline, CDR1 is SGHRS and CDR2 is YFSETQ. V shed 0 bases and J 2 bases; nucleotides not matched to a gene: 5. CDR3 bases: TGCGCCAGCAGCTTGGGTGGGACAGCACCCTACGAGCAGTACTTC. Translated, it gives CASSLGGTAPYEQYF.

V gene TRBV11-2 combines with J gene TRBJ2-7, with 7 bases matching TRBD2. Germline assignment: CDR1 SGHAT and CDR2 FQNNGV. The length of the CDR3 is 16 residues. Losses at the gene ends were 5 bases for V and 2 bases for J; bases not matched to a gene: 12. For the CDR3, the DNA is TGTGCCAGCAGCCCCCTTGGGGCGGGAGTGGCCTACGAGCAGTACTTC. This translates into CASSPLGAGVAYEQYF.